The source of this T cell receptor (beta chain) is a study of CD8 T cells in ankylosing spondylitis. Study results and caveats: Several of the motif variants were reported before in synovial fluid and blood from reactive arthritis. Disease-linked clones had a CD8+ phenotype and relatively low frequency in peripheral blood. Reported data indicate significant enrichment of disease-linked clones within matched ankylosing spondylitis synovial fluid. Seemingly characteristic of ankylosing spondylitis blood was a TCR beta motif consisting of roughly 8 highly homologous variants.

TCRdb called the 5' RACE reads again in MiXCR, with one record for every CDR3 protein. The profile covers 100,000 to 150,000 distinct CDR3 sequences, with roughly a sixth appearing a single time and roughly a third taken by the ten largest. Per the germline V gene, CDR1 is SQVTM and CDR2 is ANQGSEA. J lost 4 bases, V lost 7 bases, and 5 bases had no gene match. The CDR3 spans 13 residues. This clonotype showed up many times. Its cognate antigen is unknown. Sequencing input: blood, either unsorted or a sorted T cell fraction (not recorded which). The TCR sequence derives from a male donor with ankylosing spondylitis. V is TRBV29-1 and J is TRBJ2-3, with 10 bases aligning to TRBD1. The CDR3 loop is CSAGQGVPDTQYF. The CDR3, as DNA: TGCAGCGCCGGACAGGGGGTCCCAGATACGCAGTATTTT.